The rows below give T cell receptor beta chains drawn from one sample of a study of cytomegalovirus exposure and HLA in healthy donors. Clones were sequenced by immunoSEQ multiplex PCR, and TCRdb holds only the in-frame ones, with some missing. The sample has 85,000 to 130,000 clones; more than 65% are singletons. Specimen: PBMCs. These receptors all come from a woman aged 50 to 60 in good health and CMV-seropositive. CDR3s include the opening cysteine and the closing phenylalanine or tryptophan. A D gene is named only where the DNA matches it firmly. For some rows the clone size is stated as once, few or many, or as a class when expanded; others skip it.

. | . | TRBJ2-7 | TRBV10-1 | TGCGCCAGCAGTGGGTCGGGGCAGTACGAGCAGTACTTC | CASSGSGQYEQYF
. | once | TRBJ1-1 | TRBV10-3 | TGTGCCATCAGTGAACGGCCTTCGGGGACTGAAGCTTTCTTT | CAISERPSGTEAFF
TRBD1 | . | TRBJ1-2 | TRBV15 | TGTGCCACCAGCAGAGTTGGCGGAGGGGGCGAGGGCTACACCTTC | CATSRVGGGGEGYTF
TRBD1 | . | TRBJ1-1 | TRBV29-1 | TGCAGCGTCCGGACAGGGCGTTACGCGGCTTTCTTT | CSVRTGRYAAFF
TRBD1 | . | TRBJ1-2 | TRBV14 | TGTGCCAGCAGCTCCGACAGGGTTTATGGCTACACCTTC | CASSSDRVYGYTF
TRBD1 | . | TRBJ1-5 | TRBV6-1 | TGTGCCAGCAGTCTACACGTCCGACAGGGCCAGCATTTT | CASSLHVRQGQHF
. | . | TRBJ2-5 | TRBV7-2 | TGTGCCAGCAGCCGGTTTGAGACCCAGTACTTC | CASSRFETQYF
. | once | TRBJ2-5 | TRBV7-2 | TGTGCCAGCAGCTCCGCCGGGACAATGCAAGAGACCCAGTACTTC | CASSSAGTMQETQYF
. | . | TRBJ2-2 | TRBV5-1 | TGCGCCAGCAGCTTGCTACGGGGAAGAGGTACCGGGGAGCTGTTTTTT | CASSLLRGRGTGELFF
. | . | TRBJ2-5 | TRBV6-5 | TGTGCCAGCAGTTACCAATGGGCCCAAGAGACCCAGTACTTC | CASSYQWAQETQYF
. | . | TRBJ2-1 | TRBV21-1 | TGTGCCAGCAGCAAAGGGAGCGAACTCGACTCCTACAATGAGCAGTTCTTC | CASSKGSELDSYNEQFF
TRBD1 | once | TRBJ1-2 | TRBV7-2 | TGTGCCAGCAGCCCGGGACAGCTTATTGGCTACACCTTC | CASSPGQLIGYTF
. | . | TRBJ2-3 | TRBV28 | TGTGCCAGCAGTTTCGGGAGCACAGATACGCAGTATTTT | CASSFGSTDTQYF
TRBD2 | . | TRBJ2-1 | TRBV7-9 | TGTGCCAGCAGTCTCCTAGCGGGGGGCCACAATGAGCAGTTCTTC | CASSLLAGGHNEQFF
TRBD1 | once | TRBJ2-1 | TRBV29-1 | TGCAGCGTGGGGGACAGGGGCACCTACAATGAGCAGTTCTTC | CSVGDRGTYNEQFF
. | . | TRBJ2-2 | TRBV9 | TGTGCCAGCAGCGTAGGGGCAGGCTTCACCGGGGAGCTGTTTTTT | CASSVGAGFTGELFF